Following are 29 T cell receptor beta chains from one sample sequenced in a study of response to subunit inactivated influenza vaccine. TCRdb called the RT-PCR reads again in MiXCR, with one record for every CDR3 protein. Here the sample spans about 650,000 distinct CDR3 sequences, 11% to 15% being singletons. Here the sequenced sample was PBMCs from blood, taken around 14 days before vaccination. The receptors were sampled from a man between 50 and 59 years old who received an inactivated influenza vaccine.

The chain combines TRBV7-2 with TRBJ2-5; weak D call: TRBD1 (6 bases). CDR3 length: 11 amino acids. Trimming cost V 4 bases and J 9 bases, with 9 bases left between them. The germline CDR1 and CDR2 sequences are SGHTA and FQGNSA. The CDR3 loop reads CASSSPGAQYF. The CDR3, as DNA: TGTGCCAGCAGCTCCCCAGGGGCCCAGTACTTC. The full variable domain, its missing parts supplied by reference TRBV7-2 and TRBJ2-5, is GAGVSQSPSNKVTEKGKDVELRCDPISGHTALYWYRQSLGQGLEFLIYFQGNSAPDKSGLPSDRFSAERTGGSVSTLTIQRTQQEDSAVYLCASSSPGAQYFGPGTRLLVL.

The CDR3 loop is CASSQEWGTEAFF. The CDR3 nucleotides read TGCGCCAGCAGCCAAGAATGGGGTACTGAAGCTTTCTTT. The rearrangement links TRBV4-1 to TRBJ1-1; the D is unclear. Germline assignment: CDR1 MGHRA and CDR2 YSYEKL. The CDR3 is 13 amino acids. Trimming took off 0 bases at V and 5 bases at J, with 7 bases between the two ends.

In its sample, this clonotype was seen many times. This sequence joins TRBV5-1 and TRBJ1-5, with D maybe TRBD1 (5 bases). V was shortened by 6 bases and J by 3 bases, with 10 bases between the two germline ends. This CDR3 is built from 13 residues. Germline assignment: CDR1 SGHRS and CDR2 YFSETQ. Here the CDR3 reads CASTQGPNQPQHF. The CDR3 nucleotides are TGCGCCAGCACTCAGGGACCCAATCAGCCCCAGCATTTT. Filled out from reference TRBV5-1 and TRBJ1-5, the complete variable domain reads KAGVTQTPRYLIKTRGQQVTLSCSPISGHRSVSWYQQTPGQGLQFLFEYFSETQRNKGNFPGRFSGRQFSNSRSEMNVSTLELGDSALYLCASTQGPNQPQHFGDGTRLSIL.

V usage is TRBV12-3 or TRBV12-4 and J usage is TRBJ2-2, with no clear D. The V and J ends lost 5 bases and 3 bases respectively, with 7 bases between them. The CDR3 contains 13 residues. CDR3 amino acids: CASSTLYTGELFF. The CDR3 bases are TGTGCCAGCAGTACCCTCTACACCGGGGAGCTGTTTTTT.

This clonotype was observed a few times. V is TRBV3-1 and J is TRBJ2-7; D remains unclear. This CDR3 is 13 amino acids long. CDR1 and CDR2 (germline): LGHDT, YNNKEL (reference sequence). Between the trimmed V and J ends, which lost 2 bases and 0 bases, there was a span of 5 bases. CDR3 nucleotide sequence: TGTGCCAGCAGCCAATGGTCCTCCTACGAGCAGTACTTC. This translates into CASSQWSSYEQYF.

This clonotype was seen many times. The rearrangement joins TRBV5-1 to TRBJ2-1; D is uncertain. Trimming left V 0 bases short and J 6 bases short, with 13 bases between. CDR1 is SGHRS, CDR2 YFSETQ, per germline. The CDR3 is made up of 15 amino acids. The CDR3 region has the DNA TGCGCCAGCAGCTTGGTTGACCCTGCCCTCAATGAGCAGTTCTTC. It translates to CASSLVDPALNEQFF.

The CDR3 spells CASSLEVVETQYF. CDR3 in DNA: TGTGCCAGCAGCTTAGAAGTTGTCGAGACCCAGTACTTC. The rearrangement links TRBV11-2 to TRBJ2-5; no firm D call. The CDR3 loop spans 13 amino acids. CDR1 SGHAT and CDR2 FQNNGV come from the germline V gene. Trimming pared 0 bases from V and 5 bases from J, leaving 7 bases between. Together with reference TRBV11-2 and TRBJ2-5, the CDR3 gives the full variable domain: EAGVAQSPRYKIIEKRQSVAFWCNPISGHATLYWYQQILGQGPKLLIQFQNNGVVDDSQLPKDRFSAERLKGVDSTLKIQPAKLEDSAVYLCASSLEVVETQYFGPGTRLLVL.

The chain recombines TRBV20-1 with TRBJ2-1; 11 bases fit TRBD2. The CDR3 has 15 amino acids. V dropped 1 base and J dropped 7; count of bases not matched to a gene: 6. Germline V gene data show CDR1 as DFQATT and CDR2 as SNEGSKA (reference sequence). Written as DNA, the CDR3 is TGCAGTGCTAGAGGACTAGCGGGGAATCGGAATGAGCAGTTCTTC. Encoded protein: CSARGLAGNRNEQFF.

This clonotype showed up just a few times. This chain links TRBV6-1 with TRBJ1-1; D is uncertain. The CDR3 loop spans 16 amino acids. From germline, CDR1 is MNHNS and CDR2 SASEGT. Trimming took 6 bases from V and 0 from J, leaving 17 bases between them. CDR3 sequence reads: CASSAPRGGLNTEAFF. CDR3 DNA: TGTGCCAGCAGCGCCCCCCGGGGTGGGCTGAACACTGAAGCTTTCTTT.

For this clonotype: Compared with germline, one end of the junction differs, possibly owing to a read error. This CDR3 is CSAQDSNLAKNILYF. DNA for the CDR3: TGCAGTGCGCAGGACAGTAATCTAGCCAAAAACATTCTGTACTTC. This chain uses TRBV20-1 with TRBJ2-4, with D possibly TRBD1 on 6 matching bases. Germline values: CDR1 DFQATT, CDR2 SNEGSKA (reference sequence). The CDR3 runs to 15 residues.

This clonotype was found many times. V usage is TRBV28 and J usage is TRBJ2-7; D unclear. Germline CDR1 and CDR2: MDHEN and SYDVKM. CDR3 length equals 11 residues. Trimming left V 7 bases short and J 3 bases short, with 7 bases between. The CDR3 DNA is TGTGCCAGCACCACCGGCTACGAGCAGTACTTC. Protein: CASTTGYEQYF. The variable domain in full, with the rest retrieved from reference TRBV28 and TRBJ2-7, is DVKVTQSSRYLVKRTGEKVFLECVQDMDHENMFWYRQDPGLGLRLIYFSYDVKMKEKGDIPEGYSVSREKKERFSLILESASTNQTSMYLCASTTGYEQYFGPGTRLTVT.

This clonotype was seen a handful of times. The J gene is TRBJ2-5, the V gene TRBV9; TRBD2 matches at 8 bases. The CDR3 runs to 15 residues. The trim removed 8 bases at V and 0 bases at J, leaving 9 bases unmatched. Per the germline V gene, CDR1 is SGDLS and CDR2 is YYNGEE. The CDR3 coding sequence is TGTGCCAGTACCCTCGGGGGGGGGTACCAAGAGACCCAGTACTTC. Its protein is CASTLGGGYQETQYF.

This clonotype was counted a few times. The chain carries TRBV21-1 and TRBJ2-7; the table names TRBD1, a call not compared with the DNA. TRBV21-1 is tagged as a pseudogene. This CDR3 has 16 residues. The CDR3 loop reads CASSAFRPGSSYEQYF. The CDR3 nucleotides are TGTGCCAGCAGCGCCTTCAGGCCGGGTAGCTCCTACGAGCAGTACTTC.

This clonotype appeared a few times. The V gene is TRBV18, the J gene TRBJ1-2; no reliable D call. Trimming shortened V by 4 bases and J by 3 bases, and 9 bases separated the two germline ends. The CDR3 contains 13 residues. Germline-derived CDR1 and CDR2 are KGHSH and LQKENI. The CDR3 DNA sequence: TGTGCCAGCTCACGTGATCAGGACTATGGCTACACCTTC. Translated: CASSRDQDYGYTF.

This clonotype was seen only a few times. DNA for the CDR3: TGCAGTGCTCGAACCGTTCAGGGGTGGCCCTACGAGCAGTACTTC. Its protein is CSARTVQGWPYEQYF. This rearrangement joins TRBV20-1 to TRBJ2-7, with D possibly TRBD1 on 6 matching bases. V lost 5 bases to trimming and J lost 2 bases, with 19 bases between them. This CDR3 is 15 amino acids long. Germline V lookup: CDR1 DFQATT, CDR2 SNEGSKA (reference sequence).

A few counts support this clonotype. The chain recombines TRBV6-2 or TRBV6-3 with TRBJ2-1, with 8 bases lining up with TRBD1. There are 16 residues in the CDR3. With V trimmed by 2 bases and J by 7 bases, 10 bases remained unmatched. CDR1 is MNHEY and CDR2 is SVGEGT in the germline V gene. DNA of the CDR3: TGTGCCAGCAGTTACATTTCGGGACAGGTTCAGAATGAGCAGTTCTTC. Protein sequence: CASSYISGQVQNEQFF.

This clonotype was recorded a few times. The genes are TRBV7-9 and TRBJ2-3; D is possibly TRBD2 (5 bases). This CDR3 has 15 amino acids. V lost 6 bases to trimming and J lost 4 bases, with 17 bases between them. Germline assignment: CDR1 SEHNR and CDR2 FQNEAQ (reference sequence). The CDR3 DNA is TGTGCCAGCAGGTCGTCGGGGTTACGGGCAGATACGCAGTATTTT. Residues: CASRSSGLRADTQYF.

This clonotype was seen more than once but under ten times. The CDR3 sequence: CSARYQGTGAIQEQYF. CDR3 nucleotides: TGCAGTGCTAGGTATCAAGGGACAGGGGCGATTCAGGAGCAGTACTTC. This rearrangement joins TRBV20-1 to TRBJ2-7, with TRBD1 matching 10 bases. Losses at the gene ends were 3 bases for V and 7 bases for J; bases not matched to a gene: 15. Germline assignment: CDR1 DFQATT and CDR2 SNEGSKA (reference sequence). The CDR3 has 16 amino acids.

This clonotype was seen a handful of times. The rearrangement links TRBV12-3 or TRBV12-4 to TRBJ1-3; D might be TRBD1 (5 bases). The CDR3 has 15 residues. V lost 4 bases, J lost 0 bases, and 10 bases lay in between. CDR3 sequence reads: CASSSRGFSGNTIYF. The CDR3 DNA is TGTGCCAGCAGTTCGAGGGGTTTCTCTGGAAACACCATATATTTT.

This clonotype was picked up a small number of times. The chain recombines TRBV12-3 or TRBV12-4 with TRBJ1-2; TRBD1 agrees at 7 bases. Trimming removed 2 bases from V and 4 bases from J; junction bases left unmatched: 7. This CDR3 comprises 15 residues. The CDR3 loop is CASSLRTGAIYGYTF. CDR3 in DNA: TGTGCCAGCAGTTTAAGGACAGGAGCAATCTATGGCTACACCTTC.

This chain links TRBV3-1 with TRBJ2-2, with D tentatively TRBD2 (5 bases). The CDR3 covers 16 residues. The V and J ends lost 4 bases and 1 base respectively, with 13 bases between them. Germline assignment: CDR1 LGHDT and CDR2 YNNKEL (reference sequence). In nucleotides, the CDR3 is TGTGCCAGCAGCCCAAGTCCGGGGTGGAACACCGGGGAGCTGTTTTTT. Translating gives CASSPSPGWNTGELFF. The full variable domain, its missing parts supplied by reference TRBV3-1 and TRBJ2-2, is DTAVSQTPKYLVTQMGNDKSIKCEQNLGHDTMYWYKQDSKKFLKIMFSYNNKELIINETVPNRFSPKSPDKAHLNLHINSLELGDSAVYFCASSPSPGWNTGELFFGEGSRLTVL.

The rearrangement uses TRBV5-1 and TRBJ2-7; D is perhaps TRBD1 (6 bases). Trimming shortened V by 5 bases and J by 0 bases, and 9 bases separated the two germline ends. The V gene's germline CDR1 is SGHRS and CDR2 YFSETQ. The CDR3 totals 13 residues. The DNA of the CDR3 is TGCGCCAGCAGTACGGGACACTCCTACGAGCAGTACTTC. Translation gives CASSTGHSYEQYF.

This clonotype was seen many times. This rearrangement joins TRBV7-8 to TRBJ2-5, with 7 bases identical to TRBD2. J gave up 4 bases and V 1 base, and 3 bases lay outside the gene matches. CDR3 length: 14 residues. Germline V gives CDR1 SGHVS, CDR2 FQNEAQ. The CDR3 region is CASSLGTRRETQYF. CDR3 nucleotides: TGTGCCAGCAGCTTAGGGACTAGGCGAGAGACCCAGTACTTC.

This clonotype has at least ten counts. This chain links TRBV28 with TRBJ2-7, with D unclear. V gave up 7 bases and J gave up 5 bases, with 21 bases separating them. The CDR3 extends over 15 amino acids. Looked up from germline, CDR1 is MDHEN and CDR2 is SYDVKM. The CDR3 DNA sequence: TGTGCCAGCACCTTAGGGTACGGCTCCTTTAACGAGCAGTACTTC. This sequence encodes CASTLGYGSFNEQYF.

About this clonotype itself: A read error may explain this, as a much larger clone is one base away. The rearrangement joins TRBV28 to TRBJ1-1; the D is unclear. The CDR3 has 12 amino acids. V was clipped by 7 bases and J by 6 bases, with 12 bases between them. Germline V gives CDR1 MDHEN, CDR2 SYDVKM. CDR3 DNA sequence: TGTGCCAGCACCGGTATAAGGGCTGAAGCTTTCTTT. It encodes CASTGIRAEAFF.

There are a few counts of this clonotype. This sequence joins TRBV10-3 and TRBJ2-2; D ambiguous. CDR1 is ENHRY and CDR2 is SYGVKD in the germline V gene. The CDR3 extends over 13 amino acids. Deletions cut 0 bases from V and 4 bases from J, with 3 bases between. CDR3 in amino acids: CAISESITGELFF. In nucleotides, the CDR3 is TGTGCCATCAGTGAGTCAATCACCGGGGAGCTGTTTTTT.

This chain uses TRBV18 with TRBJ1-6, with D unresolved. Trimming left V 1 base short and J 6 bases short, with 4 bases between. This CDR3 contains 13 residues. Germline CDR1 and CDR2: KGHSH and LQKENI. As DNA, the CDR3 is TGTGCCAGCTCACCACGGGGTAATTCACCCCTCCACTTT. Residues: CASSPRGNSPLHF.

This sequence joins TRBV10-2 and TRBJ2-7; tentative D call: TRBD2 (5 bases). Trimming removed 10 bases at V and 0 bases at J, with 10 bases between. The CDR3 loop spans 12 amino acids. The germline V gene encodes CDR1 WSHSY and CDR2 SAAADI. The CDR3 loop reads CATSLVSYEQYF. The CDR3 DNA reads TGCGCCACATCACTAGTCTCCTACGAGCAGTACTTC.

Only a few counts were recorded for this clonotype. The chain links TRBV7-9 to TRBJ1-2; possible D gene TRBD1, 6 bases. Germline V gene data show CDR1 as SEHNR and CDR2 as FQNEAQ (reference sequence). This CDR3 comprises 15 residues. Trimming left V 6 bases short and J 4 bases short, with 18 bases between. The DNA for the CDR3 is TGTGCCAGCAGTTCCGAGAGGGGGTACTTCTATGGCTACACCTTC. This encodes CASSSERGYFYGYTF.